One and the same sample provided the 15 T cell receptor beta chains below, sequenced in a study of blood T cell repertoires in COVID-19. Using immunoSEQ multiplex PCR, the repertoire was profiled, and TCRdb retains in-frame clones only, with some absent. Of around 130,000 clones listed, about four fifths were seen once; the top ten hold 8.5% to 10%. Sequencing used peripheral blood. The receptors derive from a man aged 35-49 years with active or convalescent COVID-19.

This chain links TRBV19 with TRBJ1-1; weak D call: TRBD1 (6 bases). Germline lookup yields CDR1 LNHDA and CDR2 SQIVND (reference sequence). V was pared by 6 bases and J by 0 bases, with 17 bases between. The CDR3 spans 16 residues. The CDR3 sequence: CASRPMDSGMNTEAFF. DNA for the CDR3: TGTGCCAGTAGGCCCATGGACAGCGGGATGAACACTGAAGCTTTCTTT.

V usage is TRBV5-4 and J usage is TRBJ1-2, with 7 bases aligning to TRBD1. Germline loops: CDR1 SGHNT, CDR2 YYREEE (reference sequence). The CDR3 covers 16 residues. The V segment lost 4 bases and the J segment 3 bases; nucleotides outside the gene matches: 12. CDR3 bases: TGTGCCAGCAGCCCAGGGAGCGACAGGGCTGACTATGGCTACACCTTC. It codes for CASSPGSDRADYGYTF.

J is TRBJ2-1 and V is TRBV19; D call uncertain. V lost 6 bases to trimming and J lost 1 base, with 13 bases between them. The germline V gene encodes CDR1 LNHDA and CDR2 SQIVND (reference sequence). This CDR3 has 15 residues. CDR3 DNA sequence: TGTGCCAGTAGCGAAGACACCCGATCCTACAATGAGCAGTTCTTC. Protein: CASSEDTRSYNEQFF.

The chain links TRBV9 to TRBJ1-4, with D possibly being TRBD1 (6 bases). Trimming pared 0 bases from V and 8 bases from J, leaving 8 bases between. This CDR3 is built from 13 residues. The germline V gene has CDR1 SGDLS and CDR2 YYNGEE. The CDR3 nucleotides are TGTGCCAGCAGCGTAGGAGACAGGGAAAAACTGTTTTTT. Translated, it gives CASSVGDREKLFF.

The chain carries TRBV19 and TRBJ2-5; 9 nucleotides match TRBD2. Germline V gene sequence: CDR1 LNHDA, CDR2 SQIVND (reference sequence). This CDR3 region has 15 residues. V was pared by 9 bases and J by 4 bases, with 12 bases of the junction left unmatched. DNA of the CDR3: TGTGCCAGCGGCCCGGGGCGGGGGGGCCGAGAGACCCAGTACTTC. Its protein is CASGPGRGGRETQYF. Using reference TRBV19 and TRBJ2-5 for the parts outside the CDR3, the full variable domain is DGGITQSPKYLFRKEGQNVTLSCEQNLNHDAMYWYRQDPGQGLRLIYYSQIVNDFQKGDIAEGYSVSREKKESFPLTVTSAQKNPTAFYLCASGPGRGGRETQYFGPGTRLLVL.

This clone was seen a few times. This chain uses TRBV4-3 with TRBJ2-7; 8 bases map to TRBD2. Per germline, CDR1 LGHNA and CDR2 YSLEER. CDR3 size: 16 residues. The trim removed 1 base at V and 3 bases at J, leaving 8 bases unmatched. CDR3 region: CASSQGRGGANYEQYF. The CDR3 DNA sequence: TGCGCCAGCAGCCAAGGTCGGGGGGGCGCAAACTACGAGCAGTACTTC.

The CDR3 DNA reads TGTGCCAGCGGACAGATCACAGATACGCAGTATTTT. Protein product: CASGQITDTQYF. The chain employs TRBV18 and TRBJ2-3; a weak D match, TRBD1 (6 bases). Germline CDR1 reads KGHSH; CDR2 reads LQKENI. The CDR3 runs 12 residues. Trimming left V 8 bases short and J 2 bases short, with 8 bases between.

The chain uses TRBV10-3 and TRBJ2-7; weak D call: TRBD1 (6 bases). V lost 10 bases, J lost 3 bases, and 19 bases lay in between. Germline V gives CDR1 ENHRY, CDR2 SYGVKD. CDR3 length equals 14 residues. Written as DNA, the CDR3 is TGTGCCACCGGAAGACAGGAAAAGGACTACGAGCAGTACTTC. It encodes CATGRQEKDYEQYF.

As regards this clone: Other nucleotide sequences in the sample specify the same CDR3. The chain employs TRBV7-9 and TRBJ1-1; TRBD1 might be the D (5 bases). CDR1 SEHNR and CDR2 FQNEAQ come from the germline V gene (reference sequence). Trimming stripped 6 bases from V and 7 bases from J, with 9 bases between. This CDR3 contains 11 residues. CDR3 in DNA: TGTGCCAGCAGTCGTCAGGGTGAAGCTTTCTTT. Encoded protein: CASSRQGEAFF.

The chain is built from TRBV5-5 and TRBJ1-2; perhaps TRBD1 as D (5 bases). V was trimmed by 0 bases and J by 4 bases, leaving 16 bases between them. The CDR3 totals 16 residues. Germline CDR1 is SGHKS and CDR2 is YYEKEE (reference sequence). In DNA, the CDR3 is TGTGCCAGCAGCTTGGATGATCGGGGGACGGGCTATGGCTACACCTTC. This encodes CASSLDDRGTGYGYTF. Looking up the rest from reference TRBV5-5 and TRBJ1-2 gives the full variable domain: DAGVTQSPTHLIKTRGQQVTLRCSPISGHKSVSWYQQVLGQGPQFIFQYYEKEERGRGNFPDRFSARQFPNYSSELNVNALLLGDSALYLCASSLDDRGTGYGYTFGSGTRLTVV.

The chain has TRBV27 and TRBJ2-4, with 10 nucleotides matching TRBD2. Trimming cost V 4 bases and J 8 bases; bases outside gene matches: 11. Per germline, CDR1 MNHEY and CDR2 SMNVEV (reference sequence). This CDR3 has 16 residues. The CDR3 loop is CASSSNTGTSAHIQYF. CDR3 nucleotides: TGTGCCAGCAGTTCTAACACCGGGACTAGCGCTCACATTCAGTACTTC.

V gene TRBV12-3 or TRBV12-4 combines with J gene TRBJ1-2, with D uncertain. There are 13 residues in the CDR3. The ends were cut back, 0 bases at V and 7 bases at J, with 9 bases in the middle. The CDR3 reads CASSLAVEVGYTF. The CDR3 nucleotides read TGTGCCAGCAGTTTAGCGGTTGAGGTTGGCTACACCTTC.

The chain carries TRBV10-3 and TRBJ2-7; 7 bases line up with TRBD1. The CDR3 contains 14 residues. The junction had 12 bases not matched to a gene; V was cut back by 7 bases and J by 6 bases. Germline CDR1 ENHRY, CDR2 SYGVKD. The CDR3 DNA sequence: TGTGCCATCATGGGGGACAGTCAGAAGAGCGAGCAGTACTTC. Amino acid sequence: CAIMGDSQKSEQYF.

This clone was seen once. The chain links TRBV11-1 to TRBJ2-3, with a possible D match to TRBD2 (6 bases). V was shortened by 1 base and J by 1 base, with 9 bases between the two germline ends. Looked up from germline, CDR1 is SGHAT and CDR2 is FQDESV (reference sequence). The CDR3 totals 15 residues. The CDR3 DNA is TGTGCCAGCAGCTTAGTGGGGGGTGGCACAGATACGCAGTATTTT. Residues: CASSLVGGGTDTQYF.

This chain links TRBV13 with TRBJ2-3; 11 positions agree with TRBD2. This CDR3 has 15 residues. J lost 2 bases, V lost 3 bases, and 1 base had no gene match. The V gene's germline CDR1 is PRHDT and CDR2 FYEKMQ (reference sequence). The CDR3 sequence: CASSFSGGVTDTQYF. In nucleotides, the CDR3 is TGTGCCAGCAGCTTTAGCGGGGGGGTCACAGATACGCAGTATTTT.